The 2 T cell receptor beta chains below were found in one sample sequenced in a study of blood T cell repertoires in COVID-19. Clones were sequenced by immunoSEQ multiplex PCR, and TCRdb holds only the in-frame ones, with some missing. The table has fewer than 200,000 clones, 70% to 85% seen once. The sample was peripheral blood. The receptor source for this set is a human donor in a cohort sampled during active COVID-19.

The table lists this clone with a few counts. The chain recombines TRBV5-6 with TRBJ1-5; weak D call: TRBD1 (5 bases). The CDR3 totals 14 residues. V lost 4 bases and J lost 4, with 12 bases in between. Germline CDR1 and CDR2: SGHDT and YYEEEE. This CDR3 reads CASSPSRVNQPQHF. The CDR3 coding sequence is TGTGCCAGCAGCCCGTCCAGGGTTAATCAGCCCCAGCATTTT.

The V call is TRBV19, the J call TRBJ2-3, with D maybe TRBD2 (6 bases). The CDR3 has 14 residues. The V gene's germline CDR1 is LNHDA and CDR2 SQIVND (reference sequence). Deletions cut 7 bases from V and 1 base from J, with 12 bases between. Here the CDR3 DNA reads TGTGCCAGTAACGGGGGATTGGGCACAGATACGCAGTATTTT. It encodes CASNGGLGTDTQYF.